The rows below give T cell receptor beta chains drawn from one sample of a study of blood T cell repertoires in COVID-19. Profiled with immunoSEQ multiplex PCR; TCRdb holds only in-frame clones, not every one. The sample contains tens of thousands of clones, around 87% of which appear only once. Material for sequencing was peripheral blood. These receptors came from a human donor in a cohort sampled during active COVID-19. The CDR3 runs from the conserved cysteine through the conserved F or W. A D gene is named only where the DNA matches it firmly. The size entry is marked missing in some rows and otherwise reads once, few, many or a size class.

j_call: TRBJ2-1
clone_size: NA
d_call: TRBD1
v_call: TRBV15
cdr3_aa: CATGIRDRQLGEQFF
cdr3_nt: TGTGCCACCGGGATTAGGGACAGGCAACTCGGTGAGCAGTTCTTC

j_call: TRBJ2-5
clone_size: NA
d_call: TRBD1
v_call: TRBV7-3
cdr3_aa: CASSLAGQGETQYF
cdr3_nt: TGTGCCAGCAGCCTGGCGGGACAGGGAGAGACCCAGTACTTC

j_call: TRBJ2-1
clone_size: NA
d_call: TRBD2
v_call: TRBV14
cdr3_aa: CASSQLAGGPREQFF
cdr3_nt: TGTGCCAGCAGCCAACTAGCGGGAGGGCCGCGGGAGCAGTTCTTC

j_call: TRBJ2-1
clone_size: NA
d_call: TRBD2
v_call: TRBV10-3
cdr3_aa: CAISRESGSYNEQFF
cdr3_nt: TGTGCCATCAGTCGCGAGAGCGGGAGCTACAATGAGCAGTTCTTC

j_call: TRBJ2-7
clone_size: NA
d_call: TRBD2
v_call: TRBV28
cdr3_aa: CASSLPHSTSGKSPYEQYF
cdr3_nt: TGTGCCAGCAGTTTACCCCATTCGACTAGCGGGAAATCCCCCTACGAGCAGTACTTC

j_call: TRBJ2-7
clone_size: NA
d_call: NA
v_call: TRBV6-5
cdr3_aa: CASSSGLTSYEQYF
cdr3_nt: TGTGCCAGCAGTTCGGGACTCACCTCCTACGAGCAGTACTTC

j_call: TRBJ2-1
clone_size: NA
d_call: TRBD2
v_call: TRBV5-1
cdr3_aa: CASSGIGGSGDEQFF
cdr3_nt: TGCGCCAGCAGCGGCATCGGCGGGAGTGGTGATGAGCAGTTCTTC

j_call: TRBJ2-3
clone_size: NA
d_call: TRBD1
v_call: TRBV6-6
cdr3_aa: CASSPRTGVWKDTQYF
cdr3_nt: TGTGCCAGCAGTCCCCGGACAGGGGTATGGAAAGATACGCAGTATTTT

j_call: TRBJ2-3
clone_size: NA
d_call: TRBD1
v_call: TRBV5-1
cdr3_aa: CASSRDRGDTQYF
cdr3_nt: TGCGCCAGCAGCCGGGACAGGGGTGATACGCAGTATTTT

j_call: TRBJ1-6
clone_size: NA
d_call: NA
v_call: TRBV30
cdr3_aa: CAWRGGLNSPLHF
cdr3_nt: TGTGCCTGGAGAGGAGGGTTGAATTCACCCCTCCACTTT

j_call: TRBJ2-7
clone_size: once
d_call: NA
v_call: TRBV29-1
cdr3_aa: CSVRTADSYEQYF
cdr3_nt: TGCAGCGTTCGGACAGCGGACTCCTACGAGCAGTACTTC

j_call: TRBJ1-5
clone_size: NA
d_call: TRBD1
v_call: TRBV27
cdr3_aa: CASSLGQRSNQPQHF
cdr3_nt: TGTGCCAGCAGTTTGGGACAGAGGAGCAATCAGCCCCAGCATTTT

j_call: TRBJ2-1
clone_size: NA
d_call: TRBD2
v_call: TRBV7-9
cdr3_aa: CASTDGLAGYNEQFF
cdr3_nt: TGTGCCAGCACTGATGGACTAGCGGGCTACAATGAGCAGTTCTTC

j_call: TRBJ2-7
clone_size: NA
d_call: TRBD1
v_call: TRBV7-2
cdr3_aa: CASSPQRGQGNEQYF
cdr3_nt: TGTGCCAGCAGCCCCCAACGAGGACAGGGGAACGAGCAGTACTTC

j_call: TRBJ1-4
clone_size: NA
d_call: TRBD1
v_call: TRBV7-9
cdr3_aa: CASSPGQGGEKLFF
cdr3_nt: TGTGCCAGCAGCCCCGGACAGGGCGGAGAAAAACTGTTTTTT

j_call: TRBJ1-2
clone_size: NA
d_call: TRBD1
v_call: TRBV9
cdr3_aa: CASSALGTGGYGYTF
cdr3_nt: TGTGCCAGCAGCGCCCTCGGGACAGGGGGATATGGCTACACCTTC